This T cell receptor beta chain was sequenced during a study of T cell responses to AZD1222 COVID-19 vaccine. The study, taken as a whole, reports: All repertoire sampling was performed exclusively after the peak T cell response. White British ancestry dominated among donors, who included more females, and clonal diversity was possibly underestimated. Spike as a whole was targeted by vaccine-associated CD4 TCRs, dominant at 160-218 and 743-854.

Using immunoSEQ multiplex PCR, the repertoire was profiled, and TCRdb retains in-frame clones only, with some absent. The table has 100,000 to 150,000 clones, roughly 91% seen once. Turning to this clone: Its antigen is unidentified.

There are 15 residues in the CDR3. V gave up 3 bases and J gave up 1 base, with 12 bases separating them. Germline loops: CDR1 KGHSH, CDR2 LQKENI. Sequencing used peripheral blood, obtained on day 0 of MenACWY control vaccination. The V and J genes are TRBV18 and TRBJ1-1; weak D call: TRBD1 (5 bases). This receptor was taken from an adult in good health. CDR3 coding DNA: TGTGCCAGCTCACCCTCGGGGCAGCCGAACACTGAAGCTTTCTTT. This codes for CASSPSGQPNTEAFF.